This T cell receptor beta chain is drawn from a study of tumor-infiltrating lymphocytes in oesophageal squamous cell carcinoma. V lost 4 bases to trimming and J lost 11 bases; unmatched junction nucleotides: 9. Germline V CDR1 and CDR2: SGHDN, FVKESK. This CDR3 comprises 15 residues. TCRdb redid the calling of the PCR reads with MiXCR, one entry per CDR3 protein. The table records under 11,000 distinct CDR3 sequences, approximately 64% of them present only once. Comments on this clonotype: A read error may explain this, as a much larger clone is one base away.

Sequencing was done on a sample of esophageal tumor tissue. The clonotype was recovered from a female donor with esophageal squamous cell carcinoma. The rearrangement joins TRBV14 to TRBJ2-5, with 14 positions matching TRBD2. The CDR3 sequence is CASSRGLAGVDEQYF. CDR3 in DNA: TGTGCCAGCAGCCGGGGACTAGCGGGAGTCGATGAGCAGTACTTC.